Sequencing of this TCR beta chain was carried out in a study of blood T cells in healthy people across ages (dated by TCRdb to the mid-2010s). Background for the entire study: Template switching captured roughly one uniquely barcoded TCR beta cDNA molecule per two T cells in model experiments. The study analyzed two additional independent replicas of 1 million unique cDNA reads from the same blood draw for two donors, one aged 18 to 30 and one aged 80 or older. Donors were grouped into four age groups: young (average 16 years), middle-aged (approximately 41), aged (around 66) and long-lived (approximately 78). The study measured age-related changes in TCR beta repertoire diversity using deep sequencing normalized with unique cDNA molecular identifiers. Donors of different ages were randomly distributed across sequencing lanes to avoid experimental bias. Points the paper makes about the study in general: Estimates of total diversity from one million sequenced T cells were regarded as lower bounds and underestimates. Observed TCR beta diversity per million T cells fell roughly linearly with age, and a significant reduction was already apparent by age around 36. Because profiling used bulk unsorted PBMCs, naive and antigen-experienced compartments could not be compared conclusively. There was a strong correlation between observed TCR beta diversity and the percentage of naive T cells measured by flow cytometry. Donor CMV infection status was unknown, potentially confounding age-related changes in expanded clonotypes. The long-lived group showed more naive CD4+ T cells, fewer expanded clones and increased TCR diversity than the aged group, suggesting age selection.

A note on this clonotype: Its antigen is still unknown. No base qualities exist here, and no much larger clone lies one base off it.

In the germline V gene, CDR1 corresponds to SGDLS and CDR2 to YYNGEE. The CDR3 goes from the cysteine to the phenylalanine over 16 residues. Of the read, only the CDR3 DNA is kept; its 48 bases are in frame from base 1. Donors were 40 or so systemically healthy Caucasian individuals from Russia aged roughly 6 to 100 years. Each donor gave 9 to 10 milliliters of peripheral blood, collected into EDTA-treated Vacutainer tubes. PBMCs were isolated by Ficoll-Paque density-gradient centrifugation, with at least 6 million obtained per sample. Trizol reagent was used to extract total RNA from PBMCs, with at least 6 micrograms per sample. For every donor, flow cytometry on a PBMC aliquot measured the percentage of naive CD45RAhigh/CD27high T cells. The library relied on 5' RACE. TCRdb shows the sequencer as Illumina HiSeq 2500. A second about 7 to 11 cycle PCR used a sample-barcoded 5' primer and a J-beta primer mix. A unique molecular identifier was introduced onto each TCR beta cDNA molecule by a template-switch 5' adaptor carrying 12 random nucleotides. At least 3 million CDR3-containing paired-end reads were obtained from each sample. First-strand cDNA synthesis was performed from all RNA using the Mint cDNA synthesis kit, with priming by a TRBC-specific oligonucleotide. After uracil-DNA glycosylase treatment, a first 18-cycle PCR used universal primers M1SS and BC2_uni_R on all cDNA. Under the source paper's analysis protocol: For normalization, 1 million high-quality reads were randomly selected from each sample, with every read carrying a distinct molecular identifier. Reads sharing molecular identifiers were discarded rather than binned into consensus sequences. MiTCR, with a Q25 quality threshold and the strictest error-elimination algorithm, was used for CDR3 identification, clonotype clustering and error correction. A nonparametric unseen species model with Euler transformation was used to estimate lower-bound total TCR beta diversity. TCRdb took the public reads, trimmed them with fastp at Q25, ran MiXCR for clone calling and kept in-frame beta chains. Each CDR3 protein gets just one entry, which takes the most common genes and DNA from the rows behind it. In this record, the V and J calls reflect TCRdb's handling and not the investigators' own analysis. For this sample the table gives 550,000 to 750,000 distinct CDR3 sequences, of which about 21% were detected only once. Of the sample, roughly 3.6% falls within the top ten clones.

The origin of this receptor is a man between 65 and 85 years old in good health. This chain is built from TRBV9 and TRBJ2-5; a stretch of 14 junction bases matches TRBD2. With the DNA end fitting TRBJ2-1 better, the J assignment may be wrong. The source material was blood. The sequenced DNA: TGTGCCAGCAGTTCAACCGGGACTAGCGGGAGTATTGAGCAGTTCTTC. Its protein reads: CASSSTGTSGSIEQFF.